This section outlines one T cell receptor (beta chain) sequence together with its context. Its target is unknown. The PCR had 60 Vbeta and 13 Jbeta primers. Here immunoSEQ multiplex PCR was the method, and the copy in TCRdb shows in-frame clones only, minus some. The table has 60,000 or so clones, 70% to 85% seen once. Likely unrecorded immune exposures existed in these nominally healthy donors. This entry is derived from a study of cytomegalovirus exposure and HLA in healthy donors. The CDR3 loop spans 11 amino acids. Germline values: CDR1 DFQATT, CDR2 SNEGSKA (reference sequence). Trimming cost V 1 base and J 7 bases, with 7 bases left between them. The study, taken as a whole, reports: Earlier analysis yielded a pattern in which most TCR beta V segments were productive about 90% or about 30% of the time.

The sequencing sample was made of PBMCs. The genes are TRBV20-1 and TRBJ1-2; possibly TRBD1 for D (5 bases). The sequence derives from a man aged 40-55 years in good health and CMV-seronegative. The CDR3 sequence: CSARGGGGYTF. The CDR3 nucleotides read TGCAGTGCTAGAGGCGGGGGTGGCTACACCTTC.